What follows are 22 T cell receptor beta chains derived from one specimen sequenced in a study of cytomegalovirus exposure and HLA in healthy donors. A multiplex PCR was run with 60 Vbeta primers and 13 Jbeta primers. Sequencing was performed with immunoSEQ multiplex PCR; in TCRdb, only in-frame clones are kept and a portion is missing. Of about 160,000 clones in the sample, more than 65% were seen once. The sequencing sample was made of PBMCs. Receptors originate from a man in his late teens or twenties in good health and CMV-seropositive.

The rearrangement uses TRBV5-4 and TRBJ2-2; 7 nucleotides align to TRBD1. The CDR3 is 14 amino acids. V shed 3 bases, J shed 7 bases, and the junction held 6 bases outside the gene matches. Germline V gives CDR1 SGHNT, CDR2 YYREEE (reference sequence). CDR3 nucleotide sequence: TGTGCCAGCAGCTGGGACAGCGAGCACGGGGAGCTGTTTTTT. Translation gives CASSWDSEHGELFF.

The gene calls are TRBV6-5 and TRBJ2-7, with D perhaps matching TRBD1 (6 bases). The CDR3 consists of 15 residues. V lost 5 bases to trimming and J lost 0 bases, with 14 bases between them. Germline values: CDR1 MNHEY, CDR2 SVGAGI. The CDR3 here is CASSARTASSYEQYF. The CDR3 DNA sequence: TGTGCCAGCAGTGCTAGGACAGCGAGCTCCTACGAGCAGTACTTC.

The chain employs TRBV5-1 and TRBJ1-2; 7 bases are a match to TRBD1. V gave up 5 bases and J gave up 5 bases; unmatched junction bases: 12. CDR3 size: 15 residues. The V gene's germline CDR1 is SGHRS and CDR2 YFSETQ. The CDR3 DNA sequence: TGCGCCAGCAGATGGACGACCGGGACAGCTTATGGCTACACCTTC. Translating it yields CASRWTTGTAYGYTF.

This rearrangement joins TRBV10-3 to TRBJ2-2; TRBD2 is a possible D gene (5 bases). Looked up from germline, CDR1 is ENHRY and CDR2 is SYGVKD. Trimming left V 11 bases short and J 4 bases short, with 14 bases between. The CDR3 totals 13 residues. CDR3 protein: CASTSAGTGELFF. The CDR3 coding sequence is TGTGCCTCCACTAGTGCGGGCACCGGGGAGCTGTTTTTT.

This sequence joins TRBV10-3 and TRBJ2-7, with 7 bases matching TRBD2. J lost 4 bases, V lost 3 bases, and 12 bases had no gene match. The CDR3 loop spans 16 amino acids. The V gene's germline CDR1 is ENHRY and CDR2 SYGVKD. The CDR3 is CAISDLGRGTLYEQYF. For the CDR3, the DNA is TGTGCCATCAGTGATCTGGGGAGGGGAACACTTTACGAGCAGTACTTC.

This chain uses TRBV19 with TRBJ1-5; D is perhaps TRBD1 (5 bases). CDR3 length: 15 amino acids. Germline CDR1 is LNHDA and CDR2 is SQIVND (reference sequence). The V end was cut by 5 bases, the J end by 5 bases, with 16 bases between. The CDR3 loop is CASSHLSGRDQPQHF. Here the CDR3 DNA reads TGTGCCAGTAGTCACCTGTCAGGGAGGGATCAGCCCCAGCATTTT.

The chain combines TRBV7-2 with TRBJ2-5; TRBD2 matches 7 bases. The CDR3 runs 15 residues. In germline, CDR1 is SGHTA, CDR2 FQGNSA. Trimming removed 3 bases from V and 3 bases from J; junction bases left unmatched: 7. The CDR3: CASSLMVGGKETQYF. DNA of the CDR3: TGTGCCAGCAGCTTGATGGTGGGGGGGAAAGAGACCCAGTACTTC.

CDR3 residues: CASSEYQTGNTEAFF. For the CDR3, the DNA is TGTGCCAGCAGTGAGTACCAAACAGGGAACACTGAAGCTTTCTTT. This chain uses TRBV6-1 with TRBJ1-1; D is possibly TRBD1 (5 bases). Germline values: CDR1 MNHNS, CDR2 SASEGT. The length of the CDR3 is 15 residues. V lost 3 bases and J lost 1, with 12 bases in between.

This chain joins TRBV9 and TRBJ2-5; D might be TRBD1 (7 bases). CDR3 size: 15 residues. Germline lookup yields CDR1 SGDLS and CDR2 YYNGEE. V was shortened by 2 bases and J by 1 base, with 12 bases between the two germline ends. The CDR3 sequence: CASSVEGAAQETQYF. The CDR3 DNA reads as TGTGCCAGCAGCGTGGAGGGGGCAGCCCAAGAGACCCAGTACTTC.

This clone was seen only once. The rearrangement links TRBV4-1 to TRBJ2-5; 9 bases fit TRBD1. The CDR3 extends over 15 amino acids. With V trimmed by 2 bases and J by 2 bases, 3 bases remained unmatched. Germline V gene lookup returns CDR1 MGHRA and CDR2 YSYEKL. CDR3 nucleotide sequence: TGCGCCAGCAGCCAACTTGGGACAGGGCAAGAGACCCAGTACTTC. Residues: CASSQLGTGQETQYF.

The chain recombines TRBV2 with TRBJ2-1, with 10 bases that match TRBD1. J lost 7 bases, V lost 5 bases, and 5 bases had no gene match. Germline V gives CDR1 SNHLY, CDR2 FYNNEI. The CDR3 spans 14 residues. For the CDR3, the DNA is TGTGCCAGCAGTAGACAGGGGGCTCTGAATGAGCAGTTCTTC. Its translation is CASSRQGALNEQFF.

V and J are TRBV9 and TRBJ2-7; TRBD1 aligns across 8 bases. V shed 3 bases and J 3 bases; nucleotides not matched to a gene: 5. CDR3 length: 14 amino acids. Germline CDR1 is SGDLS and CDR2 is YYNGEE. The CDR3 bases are TGTGCCAGCAGCGAGGGGGACAGGAACTACGAGCAGTACTTC. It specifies CASSEGDRNYEQYF.

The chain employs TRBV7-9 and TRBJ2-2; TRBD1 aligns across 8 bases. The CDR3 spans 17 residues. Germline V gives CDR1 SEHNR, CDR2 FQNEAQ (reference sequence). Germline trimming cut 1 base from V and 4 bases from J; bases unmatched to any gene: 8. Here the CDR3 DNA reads TGTGCCAGCAGCTTAGAGGTCGGGACAGGATTCACCGGGGAGCTGTTTTTT. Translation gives CASSLEVGTGFTGELFF. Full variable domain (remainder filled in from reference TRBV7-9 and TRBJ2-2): DTGVSQNPRHKITKRGQNVTFRCDPISEHNRLYWYRQTLGQGPEFLTYFQNEAQLEKSRLLSDRFSAERPKGSFSTLEIQRTEQGDSAMYLCASSLEVGTGFTGELFFGEGSRLTVL.

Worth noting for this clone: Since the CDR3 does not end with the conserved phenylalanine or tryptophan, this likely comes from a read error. The CDR3 coding sequence is TGTGCCAGCAGTCCGACAGGGGCGAGGAATTCACCCCTCCACCTT. Protein sequence: CASSPTGARNSPLHL. The chain joins TRBV6-6 to TRBJ1-6; 8 bases are a match to TRBD1. The trim removed 5 bases at V and 7 bases at J, leaving 7 bases unmatched. The CDR3 loop spans 15 amino acids. Germline CDR1 reads MNHNY; CDR2 reads SVGAGI (reference sequence).

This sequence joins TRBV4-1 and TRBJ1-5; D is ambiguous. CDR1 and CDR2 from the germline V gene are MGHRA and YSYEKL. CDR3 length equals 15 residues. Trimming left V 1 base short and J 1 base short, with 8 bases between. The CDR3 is CASSQVSRSNQPQHF. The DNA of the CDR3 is TGCGCCAGCAGCCAAGTCTCCCGGAGCAATCAGCCCCAGCATTTT.

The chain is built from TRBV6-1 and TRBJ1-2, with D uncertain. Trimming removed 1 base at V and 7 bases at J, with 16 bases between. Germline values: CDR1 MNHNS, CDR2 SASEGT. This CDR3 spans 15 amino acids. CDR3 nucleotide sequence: TGTGCCAGCAGTGAAGAGGGAGAGCTCCTCTTTGGCTACACCTTC. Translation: CASSEEGELLFGYTF.

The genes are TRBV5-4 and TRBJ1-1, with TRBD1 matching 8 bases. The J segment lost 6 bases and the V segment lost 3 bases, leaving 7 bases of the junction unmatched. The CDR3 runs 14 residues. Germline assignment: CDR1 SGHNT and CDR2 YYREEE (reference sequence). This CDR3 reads CASSSAGTGSEAFF. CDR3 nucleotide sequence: TGTGCCAGCAGCTCCGCCGGGACAGGATCTGAAGCTTTCTTT.

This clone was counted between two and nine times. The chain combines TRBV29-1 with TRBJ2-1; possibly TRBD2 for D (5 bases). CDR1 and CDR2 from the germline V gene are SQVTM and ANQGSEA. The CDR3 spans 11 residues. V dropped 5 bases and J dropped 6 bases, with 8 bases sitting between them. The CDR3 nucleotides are TGCAGCGTTATCACTAGCAATGAGCAGTTCTTC. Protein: CSVITSNEQFF.

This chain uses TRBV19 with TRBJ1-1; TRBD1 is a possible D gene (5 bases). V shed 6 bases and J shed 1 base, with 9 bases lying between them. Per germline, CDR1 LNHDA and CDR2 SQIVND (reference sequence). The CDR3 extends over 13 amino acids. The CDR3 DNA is TGTGCCAGTAGATCCGGGGGGAACACTGAAGCTTTCTTT. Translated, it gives CASRSGGNTEAFF.

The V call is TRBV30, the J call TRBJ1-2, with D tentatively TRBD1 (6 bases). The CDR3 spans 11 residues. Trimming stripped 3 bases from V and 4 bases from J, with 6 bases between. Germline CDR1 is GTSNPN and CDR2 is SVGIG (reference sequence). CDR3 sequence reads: CAWRDSYGYTF. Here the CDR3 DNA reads TGTGCCTGGAGGGACAGCTATGGCTACACCTTC.

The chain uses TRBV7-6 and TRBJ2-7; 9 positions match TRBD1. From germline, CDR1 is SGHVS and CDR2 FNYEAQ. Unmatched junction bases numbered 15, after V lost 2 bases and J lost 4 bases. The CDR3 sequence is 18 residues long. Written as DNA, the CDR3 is TGTGCCAGCAGCTTATCACTGGACAGGGGAATTGAGTTATACGAGCAGTACTTC. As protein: CASSLSLDRGIELYEQYF.

The CDR3 here is CASSYFLGLAGRSNEQFF. The CDR3, as DNA: TGTGCCAGCAGTTACTTCCTAGGACTAGCGGGCCGATCCAATGAGCAGTTCTTC. The J gene is TRBJ2-1, the V gene TRBV28; 11 bases align to TRBD2. V was clipped by 4 bases and J by 6 bases; unmatched bases: 14. The CDR3 runs 18 residues. Germline values: CDR1 MDHEN, CDR2 SYDVKM. The entire variable domain, with the rest obtained from reference TRBV28 and TRBJ2-1, is as follows: DVKVTQSSRYLVKRTGEKVFLECVQDMDHENMFWYRQDPGLGLRLIYFSYDVKMKEKGDIPEGYSVSREKKERFSLILESASTNQTSMYLCASSYFLGLAGRSNEQFFGPGTRLTVL.